These T cell receptor beta chains were read from a single sample in a study of T cell responses to AZD1222 COVID-19 vaccine. TCRdb's table, derived via immunoSEQ multiplex PCR, lists solely in-frame clones and lacks some. This table has around 180,000 clones, roughly 94% appearing once. This material consisted of peripheral blood, taken 28 days after the second AZD1222 dose. These receptors originate from an adult who received the AZD1222 COVID-19 vaccine. Both conserved end residues are part of each CDR3. The size entry is marked missing in some rows and otherwise reads once, few, many or a size class.

V,J,size,CDR3
TRBV15,TRBJ2-5,NA,CATSRDTAQETQYF
TRBV7-2,TRBJ1-5,NA,CASSIAPARNQPQHF
TRBV6-2/TRBV6-3,TRBJ1-1,once,CASSYSSQHSNTEAFF
TRBV4-3,TRBJ1-2,NA,CASSQILQGAHYGYTF
TRBV7-3,TRBJ2-1,NA,CASSLSRVSSYNEQFF
TRBV9,TRBJ1-4,NA,CASSERGGGDEKLFF
TRBV11-2,TRBJ1-1,NA,CASSMRVNTEAFF
TRBV12-5,TRBJ1-1,NA,CASGAPTGTGVSGAFF
TRBV28,TRBJ2-3,few,CASSSLRTSEADTQYF
TRBV4-2,TRBJ2-7,NA,CASSQDYRGFDEQYF
TRBV11-2,TRBJ2-7,once,CASSFAQGGNEQYF
TRBV7-2,TRBJ1-5,NA,CASSLQQGNNQPQHF
TRBV6-2/TRBV6-3,TRBJ2-2,NA,CASSKILKAGTIGLFF
TRBV28,TRBJ1-1,NA,CASRGRSFTEAFF
TRBV5-1,TRBJ1-6,NA,CASSLLVEGMDSPLHF
TRBV10-1,TRBJ2-1,NA,CASSASGSSYNEQFF
TRBV5-4,TRBJ2-7,NA,CASSLDSGSYEQYF
TRBV30,TRBJ1-4,NA,CAWRGNEKLFF
TRBV5-4,TRBJ2-5,NA,CASSPVRGGSEQETQYF
TRBV7-9,TRBJ1-1,NA,CASSRTGNTEAFF
TRBV9,TRBJ1-2,NA,CASSPQSGMTGVEGYTF
TRBV11-3,TRBJ2-5,NA,CASSLRTRAETQYF
TRBV7-9,TRBJ1-5,NA,CASSLGRYSNQPQHF
TRBV30,TRBJ1-4,NA,CAWSVARTGRGEKLFF
TRBV4-1,TRBJ2-1,NA,CASSQAMRQFF
TRBV12-5,TRBJ2-5,NA,CASGFKETQYF
TRBV2,TRBJ1-1,NA,CASGIEWGAFF
TRBV5-6,TRBJ2-7,NA,CASSFTRLDSYEQYF
TRBV15,TRBJ1-6,NA,CATSRDYSSPLHF
TRBV19,TRBJ2-2,few,CASSIYVRENTGELFF
TRBV12-3/TRBV12-4,TRBJ2-3,once,CASSLSTDTQYF
TRBV29-1,TRBJ1-5,NA,CSVEEVRNQPQHF
TRBV30,TRBJ1-2,NA,CAWRGTGSGGYTF
TRBV19,TRBJ1-3,NA,CASRPRGLGTTGNTIYF
TRBV7-9,TRBJ2-7,NA,CASSLPRVRGTTYEQYF
TRBV28,TRBJ2-3,NA,CASSLSTSGRPDTQYF
TRBV29-1,TRBJ2-1,NA,CSAGPSGIYNEQFF
TRBV5-1,TRBJ2-7,NA,CASSLYSGAPFYEQYF
TRBV5-5,TRBJ1-1,NA,CASSFRSKAFF
TRBV11-3,TRBJ2-3,NA,CASSFEGLTSTDTQYF
TRBV5-1,TRBJ1-1,NA,CASSRIQGATTEAFF
TRBV27,TRBJ2-2,NA,CASSRQGAVTGELFF
TRBV5-4,TRBJ2-3,NA,CASVNGDTQYF
TRBV28,TRBJ2-3,NA,CASSLPFSGGDSTDTQYF
TRBV28,TRBJ2-1,NA,CASSLFTSSSYNEQFF
TRBV6-5,TRBJ1-1,NA,CASSYSTGSVTEAFF
TRBV5-1,TRBJ1-2,once,CASSLTTSSTGFGYTF
TRBV18,TRBJ2-1,NA,CASSPTDRGLLGEQFF
TRBV7-9,TRBJ1-1,once,CATRGEINTEAFF
TRBV28,TRBJ1-2,NA,CASFTGATNYGYTF
TRBV6-1,TRBJ2-3,NA,CASSEPVEASGRTDTQYF
TRBV7-3,TRBJ2-1,NA,CASSLKGQADEQFF
TRBV5-1,TRBJ1-2,NA,CASSPQGEEYYGYTF
TRBV28,TRBJ2-7,NA,CASSPIYTGRVIHYEQYF
TRBV28,TRBJ1-1,NA,CASSVDRGRVNTEAFF
TRBV28,TRBJ1-5,NA,CASSTRTQQGSSNQPQHF
TRBV12-3/TRBV12-4,TRBJ2-1,NA,CASSLDQTNLRFF